The clone carrying this T cell receptor beta chain was seen ten or more times. Each CDR3 protein is one row after TCRdb ran MiXCR on the 5' RACE reads. The data show about 92,000 distinct CDR3 sequences, with roughly 12% seen just once and about two fifths held by the top ten. Time point noted: sample taken at primary tumor resection. Without sorting, whole RNA was sequenced from tumor, nontumor lung or frozen PBMC. A total of more than 65 untreated early-stage non-small cell lung cancer patients served as donors. This entry is derived from a study of spatial heterogeneity in lung cancer. Study-level information: Combinations of a unique TCR and a UMI were tallied in raw reads, and on average each appeared more than ten times.

Germline V gives CDR1 SGHDN, CDR2 FVKESK. Trimming took 4 bases from V and 2 from J, leaving 9 bases between them. The CDR3 covers 13 residues. The chain has TRBV14 and TRBJ2-7; D gene unclear. The clonotype was recovered from a male donor with early-stage non-small cell lung cancer. The source material was PBMCs, sampled at surgery. CDR3 protein: CASSLGFPYEQYF. In nucleotides, the CDR3 is TGTGCCAGCAGCCTGGGGTTTCCCTACGAGCAGTACTTC. Using reference TRBV14 and TRBJ2-7 for the parts outside the CDR3, the full variable domain is EAGVTQFPSHSVIEKGQTVTLRCDPISGHDNLYWYRRVMGKEIKFLLHFVKESKQDESGMPNNRFLAERTGGTYSTLKVQPAELEDSGVYFCASSLGFPYEQYFGPGTRLTVT.